This TCR beta chain stems from a study of cytomegalovirus exposure and HLA in healthy donors. Study findings and constraints: Reported results showed that the classifier diagnosed cytomegalovirus status with high specificity and sensitivity. The study designated 150 to 200 TCR beta chains cytomegalovirus-associated.

Produced via immunoSEQ multiplex PCR; TCRdb's table is partial and in-frame only. The data contain about 64,000 clones, roughly 90% of them seen just once; the ten biggest clones take up approximately 1.5%. Turning to this clone: Its specificity is unknown.

The length of the CDR3 is 15 residues. The germline CDR1 and CDR2 sequences are PRHDT and FYEKMQ (reference sequence). V was clipped by 5 bases and J by 3 bases, with 13 bases between them. The chain combines TRBV13 with TRBJ2-2; the D gene is possibly TRBD1 (6 bases). Sequenced input: PBMCs. The TCR originated in a woman younger than 35 in good health and CMV-seronegative. The CDR3 nucleotides are TGTGCCAGCAGCGCTTCTACAGGGTACACCGGGGAGCTGTTTTTT. It encodes CASSASTGYTGELFF.